This T cell receptor (beta chain) is drawn from a study of read filtering for tumor transcriptome and immune sequencing. Many counts were recorded for this clonotype. Its matching antigen is unknown. Findings and limits, study-wide: Sorted CD138-negative bone marrow cells were not purified T cells. Compared with RNA-seq, IR-seq gave much higher clonotype depth and reliability. Roughly 82% of IR-seq clonotypes had a single read, yet these held roughly 3.3% of reads.

Trimming removed 4 bases from V and 4 bases from J, with 11 bases in between. The CDR3 is 14 residues long. The germline CDR1 and CDR2 sequences are SNHLY and FYNNEI. This library used approximately 370 ng RNA and molecular barcoded adaptors spanning alpha/delta and beta/gamma chains. TCRdb re-called the reads through MiXCR, storing one row per CDR3 protein. The repertoire consists of around 35,000 distinct CDR3 sequences, with roughly 15% occurring once and the leading ten covering about two fifths. Material for sequencing was a population of CD138-negative cells sorted from bone marrow. The origin of this receptor is a donor older than 35 with multiple myeloma. The V call is TRBV2, the J call TRBJ2-1; D gene ambiguous. The CDR3 DNA sequence: TGTGCCAGCAGTGGCACAAATTTATACAATGAGCAGTTCTTC. It is translated as CASSGTNLYNEQFF.